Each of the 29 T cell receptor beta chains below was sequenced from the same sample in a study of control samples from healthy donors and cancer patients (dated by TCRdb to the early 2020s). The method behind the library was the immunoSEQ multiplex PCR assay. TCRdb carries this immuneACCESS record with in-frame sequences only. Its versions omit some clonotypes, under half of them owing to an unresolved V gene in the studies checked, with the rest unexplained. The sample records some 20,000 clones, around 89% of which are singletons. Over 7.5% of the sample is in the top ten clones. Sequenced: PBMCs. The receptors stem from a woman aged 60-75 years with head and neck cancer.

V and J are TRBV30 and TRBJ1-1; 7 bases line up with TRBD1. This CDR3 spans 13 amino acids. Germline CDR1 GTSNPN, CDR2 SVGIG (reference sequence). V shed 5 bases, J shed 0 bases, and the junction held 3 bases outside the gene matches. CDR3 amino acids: CAWSGQLNTEAFF. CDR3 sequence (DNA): TGTGCCTGGTCGGGACAGTTGAACACTGAAGCTTTCTTT.

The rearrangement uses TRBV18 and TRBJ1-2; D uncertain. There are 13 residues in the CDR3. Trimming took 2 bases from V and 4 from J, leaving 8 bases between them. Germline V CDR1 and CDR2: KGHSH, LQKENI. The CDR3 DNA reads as TGTGCCAGCTCACCAGGGGAGAGCTATGGCTACACCTTC. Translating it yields CASSPGESYGYTF.

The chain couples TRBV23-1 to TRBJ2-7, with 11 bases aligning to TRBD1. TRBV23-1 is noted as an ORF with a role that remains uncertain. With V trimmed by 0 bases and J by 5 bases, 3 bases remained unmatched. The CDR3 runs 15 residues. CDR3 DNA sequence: TGCGCCAGCAGTCAATCCTGGACAGGGGGCCACGAGCAGTACTTC. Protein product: CASSQSWTGGHEQYF.

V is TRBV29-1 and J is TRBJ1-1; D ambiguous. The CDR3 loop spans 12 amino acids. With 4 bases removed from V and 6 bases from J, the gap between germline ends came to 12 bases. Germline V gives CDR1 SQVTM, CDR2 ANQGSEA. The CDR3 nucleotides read TGCAGCGTTGGAGTCTCTTTCGCTGAAGCTTTCTTT. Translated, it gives CSVGVSFAEAFF.

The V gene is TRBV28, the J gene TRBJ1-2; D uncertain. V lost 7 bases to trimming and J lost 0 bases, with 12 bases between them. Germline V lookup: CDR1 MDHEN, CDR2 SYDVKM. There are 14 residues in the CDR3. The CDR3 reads CASTEGFTNYGYTF. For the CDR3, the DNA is TGTGCCAGCACCGAGGGTTTTACTAACTATGGCTACACCTTC.

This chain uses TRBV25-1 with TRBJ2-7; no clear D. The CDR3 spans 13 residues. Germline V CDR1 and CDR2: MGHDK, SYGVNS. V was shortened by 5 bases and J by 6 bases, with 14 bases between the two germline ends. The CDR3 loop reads CASSPHGYIEQYF. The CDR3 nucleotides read TGTGCCAGCAGTCCCCACGGCTATATCGAGCAGTACTTC.

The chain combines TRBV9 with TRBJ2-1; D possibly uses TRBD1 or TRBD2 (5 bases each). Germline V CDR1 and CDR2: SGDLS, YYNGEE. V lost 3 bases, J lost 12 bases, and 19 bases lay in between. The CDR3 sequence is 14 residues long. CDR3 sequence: CASSAQSGAPRQFF. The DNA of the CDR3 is TGTGCCAGCAGCGCCCAGTCCGGGGCCCCGAGGCAGTTCTTC.

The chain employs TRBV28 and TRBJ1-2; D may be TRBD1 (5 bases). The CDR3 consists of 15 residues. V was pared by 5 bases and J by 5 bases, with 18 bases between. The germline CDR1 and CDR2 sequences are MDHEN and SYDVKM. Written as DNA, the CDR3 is TGTGCCAGCAGTCCTCAACCTGGGGGGAGATATGGCTACACCTTC. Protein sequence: CASSPQPGGRYGYTF.

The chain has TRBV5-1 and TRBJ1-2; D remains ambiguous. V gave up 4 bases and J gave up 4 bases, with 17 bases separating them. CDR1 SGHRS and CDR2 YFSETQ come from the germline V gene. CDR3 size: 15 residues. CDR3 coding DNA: TGCGCCAGCAGCCGGGAGGAGGCCAGAACCTATGGCTACACCTTC. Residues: CASSREEARTYGYTF.

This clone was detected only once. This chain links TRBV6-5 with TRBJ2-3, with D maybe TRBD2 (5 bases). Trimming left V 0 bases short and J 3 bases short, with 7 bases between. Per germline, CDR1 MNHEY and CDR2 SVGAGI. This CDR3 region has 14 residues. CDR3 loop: CASSYSRVTDTQYF. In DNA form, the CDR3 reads TGTGCCAGCAGTTACTCGAGGGTGACAGATACGCAGTATTTT.

The CDR3 nucleotides read TGTGCCAGCAGCGGAATGGCTCCCATTTCCATCGACAATGAGCAGTTCTTC. This encodes CASSGMAPISIDNEQFF. The rearrangement links TRBV3-1 (or the pseudogene TRBV3-2) to TRBJ2-1, with D unclear. The length of the CDR3 is 17 residues. CDR1 and CDR2 (germline): LGHDT, YNNKEL (reference sequence). V was shortened by 5 bases and J by 5 bases, with 22 bases between the two germline ends.

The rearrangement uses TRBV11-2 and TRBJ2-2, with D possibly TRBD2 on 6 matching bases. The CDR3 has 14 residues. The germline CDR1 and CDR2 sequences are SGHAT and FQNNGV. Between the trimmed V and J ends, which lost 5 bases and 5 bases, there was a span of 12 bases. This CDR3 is CASSLVGGTGELFF. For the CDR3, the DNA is TGTGCCAGCAGCCTCGTGGGGGGAACCGGGGAGCTGTTTTTT.

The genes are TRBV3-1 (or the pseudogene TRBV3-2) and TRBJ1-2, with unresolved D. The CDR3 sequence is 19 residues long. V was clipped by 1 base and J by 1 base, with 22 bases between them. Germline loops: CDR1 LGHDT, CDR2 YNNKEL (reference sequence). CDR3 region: CASSQASRVGTASNYGYTF. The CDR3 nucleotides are TGTGCCAGCAGCCAAGCTAGTAGAGTAGGAACAGCTAGTAACTATGGCTACACCTTC.

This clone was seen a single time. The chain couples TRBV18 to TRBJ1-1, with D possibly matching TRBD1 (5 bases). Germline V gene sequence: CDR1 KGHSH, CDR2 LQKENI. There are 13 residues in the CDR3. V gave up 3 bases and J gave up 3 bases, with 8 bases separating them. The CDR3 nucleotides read TGTGCCAGCTCACCCAGGGCTGACACTGAAGCTTTCTTT. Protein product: CASSPRADTEAFF.

CDR3 loop: CASSRYSGGTYEQYF. The CDR3, as DNA: TGTGCCAGCAGCCGATATAGCGGGGGCACCTACGAGCAGTACTTC. The chain combines TRBV3-1 (or the pseudogene TRBV3-2) with TRBJ2-7, with 9 positions matching TRBD2. This CDR3 spans 15 amino acids. From germline, CDR1 is LGHDT and CDR2 YNNKEL (reference sequence). The junction had 6 bases not matched to a gene; V was cut back by 4 bases and J by 2 bases.

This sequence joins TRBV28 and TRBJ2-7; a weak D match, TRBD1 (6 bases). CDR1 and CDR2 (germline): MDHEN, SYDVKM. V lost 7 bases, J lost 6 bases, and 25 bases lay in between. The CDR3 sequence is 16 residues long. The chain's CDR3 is CASIPSARGLKFEQYF. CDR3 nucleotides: TGTGCCAGCATTCCTTCCGCTAGGGGGTTAAAATTCGAGCAGTACTTC.

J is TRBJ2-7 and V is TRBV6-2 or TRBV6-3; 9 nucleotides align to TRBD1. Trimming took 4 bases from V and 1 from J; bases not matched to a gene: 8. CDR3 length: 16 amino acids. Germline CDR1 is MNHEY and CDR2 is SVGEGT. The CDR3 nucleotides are TGTGCCAGCAGTTCTCTCCGGGACAGGGTATCCTACGAGCAGTACTTC. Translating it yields CASSSLRDRVSYEQYF.

The CDR3 nucleotides are TGTGCCAGTAGTTCTCAAAAGGTCCAGCCCCAGCATTTT. It is translated as CASSSQKVQPQHF. The gene calls are TRBV19 and TRBJ1-5; no firm D call. Germline lookup yields CDR1 LNHDA and CDR2 SQIVND (reference sequence). Trimming removed 5 bases from V and 7 bases from J, with 12 bases in between. The CDR3 is 13 amino acids.

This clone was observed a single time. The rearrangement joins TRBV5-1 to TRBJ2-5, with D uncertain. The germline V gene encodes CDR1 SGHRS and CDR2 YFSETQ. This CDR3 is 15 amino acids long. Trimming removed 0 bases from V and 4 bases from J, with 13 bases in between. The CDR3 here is CASSLAPGVGETQYF. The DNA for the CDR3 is TGCGCCAGCAGCTTGGCCCCTGGGGTTGGAGAGACCCAGTACTTC.

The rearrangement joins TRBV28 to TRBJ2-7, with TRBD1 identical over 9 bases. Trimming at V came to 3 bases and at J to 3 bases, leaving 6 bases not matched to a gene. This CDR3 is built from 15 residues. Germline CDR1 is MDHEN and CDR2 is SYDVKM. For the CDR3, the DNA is TGTGCCAGCAGTTTTACGGACAGGGGTGGCTACGAGCAGTACTTC. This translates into CASSFTDRGGYEQYF.

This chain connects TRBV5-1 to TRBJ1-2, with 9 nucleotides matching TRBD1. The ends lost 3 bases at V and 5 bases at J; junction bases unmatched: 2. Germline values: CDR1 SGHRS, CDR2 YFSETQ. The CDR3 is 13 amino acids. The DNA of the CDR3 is TGCGCCAGCAGCTGGGGGACAGGGTATGGCTACACCTTC. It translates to CASSWGTGYGYTF.

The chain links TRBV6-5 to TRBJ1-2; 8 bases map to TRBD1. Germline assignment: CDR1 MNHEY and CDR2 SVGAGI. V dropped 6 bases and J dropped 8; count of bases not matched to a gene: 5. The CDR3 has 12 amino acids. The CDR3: CASRGQGAGYTF. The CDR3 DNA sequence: TGTGCCAGCAGGGGGCAGGGGGCAGGCTACACCTTC.

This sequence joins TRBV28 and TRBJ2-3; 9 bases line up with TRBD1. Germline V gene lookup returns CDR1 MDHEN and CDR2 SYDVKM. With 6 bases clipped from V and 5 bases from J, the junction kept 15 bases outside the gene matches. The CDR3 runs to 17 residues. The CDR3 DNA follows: TGTGCCAGCAGAATTATCGGGACAGGGTTCGTGAGAGATACGCAGTATTTT. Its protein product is CASRIIGTGFVRDTQYF.

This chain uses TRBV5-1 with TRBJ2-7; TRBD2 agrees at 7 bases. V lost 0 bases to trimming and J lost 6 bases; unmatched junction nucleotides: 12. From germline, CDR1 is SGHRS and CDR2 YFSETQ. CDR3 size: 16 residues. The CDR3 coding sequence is TGCGCCAGCAGCTTGGCTGCGGGAGCCCTTAGTATCGAGCAGTACTTC. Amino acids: CASSLAAGALSIEQYF.

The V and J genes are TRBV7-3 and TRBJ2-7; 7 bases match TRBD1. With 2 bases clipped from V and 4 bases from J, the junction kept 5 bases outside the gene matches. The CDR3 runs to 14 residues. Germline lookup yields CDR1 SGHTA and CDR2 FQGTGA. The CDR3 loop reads CASSLEGAGYEQYF. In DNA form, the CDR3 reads TGTGCCAGCAGCTTAGAGGGGGCAGGGTACGAGCAGTACTTC. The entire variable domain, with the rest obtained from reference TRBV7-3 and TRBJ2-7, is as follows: GAGVSQTPSNKVTEKGKYVELRCDPISGHTALYWYRQSLGQGPEFLIYFQGTGAADDSGLPNDRFFAVRPEGSVSTLKIQRTERGDSAVYLCASSLEGAGYEQYFGPGTRLTVT.

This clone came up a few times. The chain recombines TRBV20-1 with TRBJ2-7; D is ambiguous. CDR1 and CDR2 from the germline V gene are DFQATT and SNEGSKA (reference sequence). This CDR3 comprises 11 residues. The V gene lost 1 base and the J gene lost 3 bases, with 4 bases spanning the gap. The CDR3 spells CSARGGYEQYF. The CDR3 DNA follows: TGCAGTGCTAGAGGCGGCTACGAGCAGTACTTC.

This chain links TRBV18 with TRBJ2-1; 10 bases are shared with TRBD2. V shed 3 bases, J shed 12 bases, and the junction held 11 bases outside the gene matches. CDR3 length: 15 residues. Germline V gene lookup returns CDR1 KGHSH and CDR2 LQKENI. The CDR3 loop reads CASSPRLAGESGQFF. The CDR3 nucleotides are TGTGCCAGCTCACCTCGGCTAGCGGGAGAGAGCGGGCAGTTCTTC.

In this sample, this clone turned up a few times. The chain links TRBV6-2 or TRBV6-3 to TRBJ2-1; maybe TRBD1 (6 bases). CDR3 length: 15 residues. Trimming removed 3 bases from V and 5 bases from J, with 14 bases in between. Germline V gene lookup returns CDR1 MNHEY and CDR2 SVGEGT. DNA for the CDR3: TGTGCCAGCAGTTATGGGTGGGGGCCGGACAATGAGCAGTTCTTC. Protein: CASSYGWGPDNEQFF.

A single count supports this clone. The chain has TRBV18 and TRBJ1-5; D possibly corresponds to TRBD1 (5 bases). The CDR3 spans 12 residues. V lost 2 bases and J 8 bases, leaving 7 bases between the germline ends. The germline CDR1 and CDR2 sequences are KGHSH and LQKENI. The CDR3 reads CASSPGAEPQHF. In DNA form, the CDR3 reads TGTGCCAGCTCACCAGGGGCAGAGCCCCAGCATTTT.